Sequencing of this T cell receptor beta chain was carried out in a study of blood T cell repertoires in COVID-19. Study background: Samples taken during acute and convalescent COVID-19 were collected in the United States, Italy and Spain. In each case, the material was cDNA or gDNA derived from T cells, B-cell-depleted T cells, or PBMCs.

This clone was observed a handful of times. As processed by the authors: It was from reference gene primer amplification that nucleated cell counts were estimated. The assay was immunoSEQ multiplex PCR, and TCRdb's table has in-frame clones only and misses some. V and J calls and clone size are given by that table; D and trimming were obtained from the DNA. The data contain around 200,000 clones, 70% to 90% of them singletons. V lost 0 bases to trimming and J lost 9 bases; unmatched junction nucleotides: 5. CDR1 SGHRS and CDR2 YFSETQ come from the germline V gene. The CDR3 runs to 16 residues. This chain uses TRBV5-1 with TRBJ1-6, with 11 bases lining up with TRBD1. This receptor was taken from a woman aged 18-30 years who had recovered from COVID-19. Sequenced sample: peripheral blood. The CDR3, as DNA: TGCGCCAGCAGCTTGGCCGGGACAGGGGGAAGTTCACCCCTCCACTTT. Amino acid sequence: CASSLAGTGGSSPLHF.